This T cell receptor beta chain is from a study of early T cells in non-severe SARS-CoV-2 infection. Across the whole study: Bulk RNA taken from unsorted whole blood was sequenced, leaving chains unpaired.

V lost 5 bases, J lost 4 bases, and 6 bases stayed unmatched. Germline lookup yields CDR1 LNHDA and CDR2 SQIVND (reference sequence). CDR3 length: 15 amino acids. This clonotype was found many times. TCRdb independently ran MiXCR on the 5' RACE reads; one entry per CDR3 protein. Of roughly 35,000 distinct CDR3 sequences listed, 5.8% were seen once; the top ten hold around 24%. The source material was whole blood. V usage is TRBV19 and J usage is TRBJ1-5; 9 bases map to TRBD1. This receptor was obtained from an adult who was a healthcare worker with PCR-confirmed SARS-CoV-2 infection or an uninfected control (not recorded which). The CDR3 nucleotides are TGTGCCAGTAGTTACGACGGGACAGGGAATCAGCCCCAGCATTTT. This gives the protein CASSYDGTGNQPQHF.